A selection of T cell receptor beta chains follows, all from one sample in a study of blood T cells in healthy people across ages. Each CDR3 protein gets one entry after TCRdb re-called the 5' RACE reads with MiXCR. The sample lists approximately 1,100,000 distinct CDR3 sequences, less than 50% occurring once. Input material: blood. These receptors were taken from a woman aged 55-69 years in good health. Both conserved end residues are part of each CDR3.

v_gene	j_gene	CDR3aa
TRBV6-1	TRBJ2-1	CASNVGTGGIREMNEQFF
TRBV10-1	TRBJ2-1	CASSESRVEQFF
TRBV7-2	TRBJ2-3	CASKARGRTDTQYF
TRBV18	TRBJ2-1	CASSAAIAGEQFF
TRBV5-1	-	CASSLVSGGLLETQYF
TRBV5-1	TRBJ1-1	CASRESARADAEAFF
TRBV30	TRBJ2-5	CAWSPRRGAQYF
TRBV28	TRBJ2-1	CASSQWYEQFF
TRBV10-3	TRBJ1-2	CAISADREQQGYTF
TRBV20-1	TRBJ2-7	CSAKTVFSYEQYF
TRBV10-3	TRBJ1-2	CVISDRGRRLSYGYTF
TRBV9	-	CASSVGNRLGYEQYF
TRBV15	TRBJ2-7	CATSRQGRSYEQYF
TRBV11-3	TRBJ2-1	CASSLGTGSGAGQFF
TRBV4-1	TRBJ2-7	CASSQVPAGGDYEQYF
TRBV11-1	TRBJ2-1	CASSLPGPPTQFF
TRBV3-1	TRBJ2-1	CASSQDPGIGDEQFF
TRBV20-1	TRBJ2-5	CSAMGGTQETQYF
TRBV9	TRBJ2-1	CASSKMDYPDFEQFF
TRBV5-1	TRBJ2-3	CASSLEMGFGTDTQYF